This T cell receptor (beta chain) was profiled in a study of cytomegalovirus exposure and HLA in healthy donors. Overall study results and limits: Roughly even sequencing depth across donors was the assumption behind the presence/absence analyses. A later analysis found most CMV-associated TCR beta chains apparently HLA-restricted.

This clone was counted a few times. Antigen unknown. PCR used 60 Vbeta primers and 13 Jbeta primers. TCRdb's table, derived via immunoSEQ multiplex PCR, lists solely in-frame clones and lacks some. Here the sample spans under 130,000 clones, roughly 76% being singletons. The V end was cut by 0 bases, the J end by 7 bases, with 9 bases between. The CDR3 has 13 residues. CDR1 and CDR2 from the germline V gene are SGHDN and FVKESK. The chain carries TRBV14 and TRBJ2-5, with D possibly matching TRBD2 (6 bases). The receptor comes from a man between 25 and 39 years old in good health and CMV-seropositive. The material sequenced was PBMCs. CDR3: CASSQDISGTQYF. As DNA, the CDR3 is TGTGCCAGCAGCCAAGACATTAGCGGGACCCAGTACTTC.